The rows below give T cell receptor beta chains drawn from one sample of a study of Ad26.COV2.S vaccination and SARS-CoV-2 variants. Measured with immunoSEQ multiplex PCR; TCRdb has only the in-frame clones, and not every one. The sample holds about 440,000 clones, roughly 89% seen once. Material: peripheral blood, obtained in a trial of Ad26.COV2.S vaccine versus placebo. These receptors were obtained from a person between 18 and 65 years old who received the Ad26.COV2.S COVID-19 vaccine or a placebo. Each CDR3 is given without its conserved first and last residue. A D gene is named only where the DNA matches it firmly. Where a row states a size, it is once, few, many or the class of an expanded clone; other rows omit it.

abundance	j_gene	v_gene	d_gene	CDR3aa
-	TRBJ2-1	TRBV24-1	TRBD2	ATSPTSGTFYNEQF
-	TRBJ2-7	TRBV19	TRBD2	ASSTATSGNSYEQY
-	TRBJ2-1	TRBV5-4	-	ASSPPGSSYNEQF
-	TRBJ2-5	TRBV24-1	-	AMNSDSQETQY
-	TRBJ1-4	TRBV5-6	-	ASSTGAVLPRIDEKLF
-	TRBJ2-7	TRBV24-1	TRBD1	ARGQQYEQY
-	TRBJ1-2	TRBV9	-	ASTYGWGDDYGYT
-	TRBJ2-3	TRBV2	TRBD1	ASSRTGGTDTQY
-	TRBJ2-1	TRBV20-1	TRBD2	SASLLAGGSYNEQF
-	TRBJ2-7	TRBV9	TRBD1	ASSVGSGQGYEQY
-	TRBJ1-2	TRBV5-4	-	ASSFSLRDGYGYT
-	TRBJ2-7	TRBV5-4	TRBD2	ASSLVLAGGYEQY
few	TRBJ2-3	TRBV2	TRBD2	ASSAYFKAGGSDTQY
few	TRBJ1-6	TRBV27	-	ASSLQTGNSPLH
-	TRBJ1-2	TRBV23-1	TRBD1	ASSHQHETGERCYGYT
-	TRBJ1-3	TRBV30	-	AWSYSGNTIY
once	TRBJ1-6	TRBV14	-	ASSQVRGASPLH
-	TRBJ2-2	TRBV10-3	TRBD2	AISTGGPTGELF
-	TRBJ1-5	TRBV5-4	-	ASSLAGADQPQH
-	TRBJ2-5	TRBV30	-	AWSGAGETQY
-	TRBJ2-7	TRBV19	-	ASSMGPGDPYEQY
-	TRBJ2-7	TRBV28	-	ASSPAAYEQY
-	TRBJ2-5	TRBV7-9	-	ASSLAGSETQY
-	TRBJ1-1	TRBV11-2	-	ASSLDGGRIYTEAF
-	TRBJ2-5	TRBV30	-	AWIPGPETQY
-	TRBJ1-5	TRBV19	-	ASRRREGLYGNQPQH
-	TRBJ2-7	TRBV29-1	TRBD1	SVEVGVRQGSSYEQY
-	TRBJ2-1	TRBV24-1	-	ATSEDGVGRTNYNEQF
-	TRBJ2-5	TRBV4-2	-	ASSQSSETQY
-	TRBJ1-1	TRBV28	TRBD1	ASSPLGQGGREAF
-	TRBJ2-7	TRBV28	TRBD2	ASSTLAGGSYEQY
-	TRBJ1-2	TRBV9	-	ASSVAHSNYGYT
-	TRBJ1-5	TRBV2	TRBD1	ASKTGTGAQPQH
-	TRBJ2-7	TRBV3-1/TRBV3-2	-	ASSRSAGTGHKPYEQY
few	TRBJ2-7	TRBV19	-	ASSDPRGDSYEQY
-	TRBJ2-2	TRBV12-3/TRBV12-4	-	ASRNHGAGELF
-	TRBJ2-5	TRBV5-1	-	ASSLEGRKEETQY
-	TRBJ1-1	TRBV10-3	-	AISPGPSNTEAF
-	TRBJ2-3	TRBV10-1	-	ASGPRGRTDTQY
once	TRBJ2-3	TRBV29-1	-	SVWNRWGADTQY
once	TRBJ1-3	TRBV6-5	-	ASSYFGRGFGNTIY
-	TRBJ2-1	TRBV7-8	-	ASSAGDSLGNEQF